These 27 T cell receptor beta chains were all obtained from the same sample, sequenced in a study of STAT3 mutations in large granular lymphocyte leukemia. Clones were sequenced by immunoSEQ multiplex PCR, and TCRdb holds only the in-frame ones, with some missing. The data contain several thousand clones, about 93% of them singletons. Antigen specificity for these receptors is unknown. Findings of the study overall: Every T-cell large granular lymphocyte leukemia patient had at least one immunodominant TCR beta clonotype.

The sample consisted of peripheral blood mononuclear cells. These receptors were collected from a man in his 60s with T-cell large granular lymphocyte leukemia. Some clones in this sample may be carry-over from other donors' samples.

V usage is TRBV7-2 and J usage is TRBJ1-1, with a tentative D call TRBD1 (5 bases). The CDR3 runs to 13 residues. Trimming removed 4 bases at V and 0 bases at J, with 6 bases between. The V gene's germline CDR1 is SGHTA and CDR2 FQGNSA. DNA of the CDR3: TGTGCCAGCAGCTCGACAGTGAACACTGAAGCTTTCTTT. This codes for CASSSTVNTEAFF.

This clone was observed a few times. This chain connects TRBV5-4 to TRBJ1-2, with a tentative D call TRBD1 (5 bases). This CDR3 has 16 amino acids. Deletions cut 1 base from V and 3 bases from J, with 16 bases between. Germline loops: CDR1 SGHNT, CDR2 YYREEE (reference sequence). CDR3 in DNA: TGTGCCAGCAGCTTGTTTGGGGCCTTCCTAGACTATGGCTACACCTTC. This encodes CASSLFGAFLDYGYTF.

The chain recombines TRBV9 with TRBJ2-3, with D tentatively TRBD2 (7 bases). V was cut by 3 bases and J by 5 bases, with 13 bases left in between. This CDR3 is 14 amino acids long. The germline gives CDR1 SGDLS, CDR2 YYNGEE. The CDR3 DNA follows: TGTGCCAGCAGCGGGGGGGGCAGCGGAGATACGCAGTATTTT. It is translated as CASSGGGSGDTQYF.

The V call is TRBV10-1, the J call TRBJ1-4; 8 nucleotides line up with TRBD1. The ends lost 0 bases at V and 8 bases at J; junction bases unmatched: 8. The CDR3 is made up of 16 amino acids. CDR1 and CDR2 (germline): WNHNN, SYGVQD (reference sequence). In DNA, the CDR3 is TGCGCCAGCAGTGAGTCGAGGGGGACAGGCAGCGAAAAACTGTTTTTT. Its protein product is CASSESRGTGSEKLFF.

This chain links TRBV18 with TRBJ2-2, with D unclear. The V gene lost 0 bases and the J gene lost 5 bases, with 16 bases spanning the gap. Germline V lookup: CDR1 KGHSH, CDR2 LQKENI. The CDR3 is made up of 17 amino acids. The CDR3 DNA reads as TGTGCCAGCTCACCACCGGGGAAGTCAACAGTAACCGGGGAGCTGTTTTTT. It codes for CASSPPGKSTVTGELFF.

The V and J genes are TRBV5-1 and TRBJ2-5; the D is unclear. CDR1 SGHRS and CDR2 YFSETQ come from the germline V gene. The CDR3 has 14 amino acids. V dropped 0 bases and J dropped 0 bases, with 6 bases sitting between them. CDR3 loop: CASSLGRDQETQYF. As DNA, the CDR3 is TGCGCCAGCAGCTTGGGAAGGGACCAAGAGACCCAGTACTTC.

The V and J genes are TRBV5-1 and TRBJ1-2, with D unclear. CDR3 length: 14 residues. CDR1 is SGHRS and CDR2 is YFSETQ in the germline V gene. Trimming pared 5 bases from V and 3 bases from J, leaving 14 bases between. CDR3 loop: CASSSHLTDYGYTF. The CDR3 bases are TGCGCCAGCAGTTCCCATCTTACCGACTATGGCTACACCTTC. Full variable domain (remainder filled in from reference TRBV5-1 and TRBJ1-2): KAGVTQTPRYLIKTRGQQVTLSCSPISGHRSVSWYQQTPGQGLQFLFEYFSETQRNKGNFPGRFSGRQFSNSRSEMNVSTLELGDSALYLCASSSHLTDYGYTFGSGTRLTVV.

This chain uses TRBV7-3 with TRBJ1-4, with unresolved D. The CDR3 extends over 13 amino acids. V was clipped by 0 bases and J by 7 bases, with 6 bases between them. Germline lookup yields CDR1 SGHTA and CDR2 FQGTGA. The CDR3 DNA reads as TGTGCCAGCAGCTTAACCACGGTTGAAAAACTGTTTTTT. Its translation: CASSLTTVEKLFF.

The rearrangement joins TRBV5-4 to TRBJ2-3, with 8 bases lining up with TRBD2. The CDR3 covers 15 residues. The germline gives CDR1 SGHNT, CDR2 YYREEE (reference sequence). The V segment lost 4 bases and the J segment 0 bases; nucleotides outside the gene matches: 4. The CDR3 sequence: CASSVTSGSTDTQYF. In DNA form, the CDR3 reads TGTGCCAGCAGCGTAACTAGCGGTAGCACAGATACGCAGTATTTT.

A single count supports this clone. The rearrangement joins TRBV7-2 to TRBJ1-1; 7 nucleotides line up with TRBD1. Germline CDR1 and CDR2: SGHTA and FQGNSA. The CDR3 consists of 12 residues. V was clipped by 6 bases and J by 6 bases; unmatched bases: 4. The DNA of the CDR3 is TGTGCCAGCAGAAGACAGGGCTCTGAAGCTTTCTTT. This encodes CASRRQGSEAFF.

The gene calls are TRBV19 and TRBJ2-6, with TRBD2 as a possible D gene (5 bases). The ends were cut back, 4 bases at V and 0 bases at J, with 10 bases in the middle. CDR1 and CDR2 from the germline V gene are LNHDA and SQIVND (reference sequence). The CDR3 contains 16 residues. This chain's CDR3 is CASSTPGLSGANVLTF. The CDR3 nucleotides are TGTGCCAGTAGTACCCCCGGACTCTCTGGGGCCAACGTCCTGACTTTC.

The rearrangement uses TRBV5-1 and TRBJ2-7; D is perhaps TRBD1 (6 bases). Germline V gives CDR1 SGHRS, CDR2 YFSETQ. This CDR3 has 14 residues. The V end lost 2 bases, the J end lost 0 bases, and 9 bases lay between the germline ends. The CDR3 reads CASSLAGASYEQYF. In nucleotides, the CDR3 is TGCGCCAGCAGCTTAGCAGGGGCCTCCTACGAGCAGTACTTC.

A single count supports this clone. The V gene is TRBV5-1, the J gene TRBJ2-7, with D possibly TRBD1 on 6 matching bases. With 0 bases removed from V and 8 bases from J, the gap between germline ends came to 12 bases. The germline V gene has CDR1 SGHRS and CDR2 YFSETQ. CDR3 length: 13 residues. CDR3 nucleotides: TGCGCCAGCAGCTTGGCGGACAGCCAACAGCAGTACTTC. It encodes CASSLADSQQQYF. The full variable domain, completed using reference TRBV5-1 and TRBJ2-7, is KAGVTQTPRYLIKTRGQQVTLSCSPISGHRSVSWYQQTPGQGLQFLFEYFSETQRNKGNFPGRFSGRQFSNSRSEMNVSTLELGDSALYLCASSLADSQQQYFGPGTRLTVT.

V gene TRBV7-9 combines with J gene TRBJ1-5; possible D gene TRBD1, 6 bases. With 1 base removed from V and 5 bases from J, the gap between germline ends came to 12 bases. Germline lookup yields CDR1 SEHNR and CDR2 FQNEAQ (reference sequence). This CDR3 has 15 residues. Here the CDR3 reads CASSLEGRGYQPQHF. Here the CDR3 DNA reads TGTGCCAGCAGCTTAGAAGGCAGGGGTTATCAGCCCCAGCATTTT.

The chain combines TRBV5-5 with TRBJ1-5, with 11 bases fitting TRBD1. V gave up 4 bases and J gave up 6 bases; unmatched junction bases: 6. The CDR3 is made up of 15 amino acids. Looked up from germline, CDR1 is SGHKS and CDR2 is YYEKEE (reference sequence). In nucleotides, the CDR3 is TGTGCCAGCAGCCGCGGACAGGGGGCATCTCAGCCCCAGCATTTT. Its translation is CASSRGQGASQPQHF.

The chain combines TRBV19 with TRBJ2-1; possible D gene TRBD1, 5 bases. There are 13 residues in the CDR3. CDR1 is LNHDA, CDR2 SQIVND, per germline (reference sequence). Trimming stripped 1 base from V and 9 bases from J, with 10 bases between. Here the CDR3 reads CASSIGRQGEQFF. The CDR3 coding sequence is TGTGCCAGTAGTATAGGCAGGCAGGGTGAGCAGTTCTTC.

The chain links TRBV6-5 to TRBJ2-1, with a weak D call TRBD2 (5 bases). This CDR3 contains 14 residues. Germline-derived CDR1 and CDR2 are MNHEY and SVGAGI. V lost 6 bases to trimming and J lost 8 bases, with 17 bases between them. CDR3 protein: CASSRIPGNDEQFF. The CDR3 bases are TGTGCCAGCAGCCGAATCCCCGGGAACGATGAGCAGTTCTTC.

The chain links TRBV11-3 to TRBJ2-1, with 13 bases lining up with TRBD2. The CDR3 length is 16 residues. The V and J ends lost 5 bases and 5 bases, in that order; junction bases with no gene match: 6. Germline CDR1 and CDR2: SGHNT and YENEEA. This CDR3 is CASSATSGGPDNEQFF. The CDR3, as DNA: TGTGCCAGCAGCGCGACTAGCGGGGGGCCGGACAATGAGCAGTTCTTC. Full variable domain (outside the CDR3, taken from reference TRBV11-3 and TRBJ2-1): EAGVVQSPRYKIIEKKQPVAFWCNPISGHNTLYWYLQNLGQGPELLIRYENEEAVDDSQLPKDRFSAERLKGVDSTLKIQPAELGDSAVYLCASSATSGGPDNEQFFGPGTRLTVL.

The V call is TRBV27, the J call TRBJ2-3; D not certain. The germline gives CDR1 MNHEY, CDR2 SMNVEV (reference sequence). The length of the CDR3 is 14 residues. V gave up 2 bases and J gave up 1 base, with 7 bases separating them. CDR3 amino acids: CASSLKRRTDTQYF. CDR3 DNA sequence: TGTGCCAGCAGTTTAAAACGGCGCACAGATACGCAGTATTTT.

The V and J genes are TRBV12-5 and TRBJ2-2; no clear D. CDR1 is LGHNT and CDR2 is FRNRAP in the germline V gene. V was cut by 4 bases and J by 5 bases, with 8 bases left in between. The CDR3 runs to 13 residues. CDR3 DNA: TGTGCTAGTGGTTCAGGTCCAACCGGGGAGCTGTTTTTT. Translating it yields CASGSGPTGELFF.

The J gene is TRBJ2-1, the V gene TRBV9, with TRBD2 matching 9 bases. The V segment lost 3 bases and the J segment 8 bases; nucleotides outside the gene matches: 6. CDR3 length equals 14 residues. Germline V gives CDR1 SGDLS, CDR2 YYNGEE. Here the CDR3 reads CASSGPAGGDEQFF. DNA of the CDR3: TGTGCCAGCAGCGGCCCAGCGGGAGGCGATGAGCAGTTCTTC.

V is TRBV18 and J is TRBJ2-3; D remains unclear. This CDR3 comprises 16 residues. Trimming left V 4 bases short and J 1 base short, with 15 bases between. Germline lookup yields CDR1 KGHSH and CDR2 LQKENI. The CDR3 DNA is TGTGCCAGCTCACGGAACGGTGGGATGGGCACAGATACGCAGTATTTT. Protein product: CASSRNGGMGTDTQYF.

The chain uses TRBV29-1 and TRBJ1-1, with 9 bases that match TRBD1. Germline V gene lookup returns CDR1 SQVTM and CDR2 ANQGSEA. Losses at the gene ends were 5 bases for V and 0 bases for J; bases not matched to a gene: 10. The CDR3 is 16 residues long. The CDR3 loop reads CSVSGTGWLMNTEAFF. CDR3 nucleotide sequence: TGCAGCGTTTCCGGGACAGGGTGGCTGATGAACACTGAAGCTTTCTTT.

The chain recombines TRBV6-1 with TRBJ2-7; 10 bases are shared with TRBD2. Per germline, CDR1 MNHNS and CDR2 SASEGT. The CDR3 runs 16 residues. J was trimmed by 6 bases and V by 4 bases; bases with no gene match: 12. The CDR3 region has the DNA TGTGCCAGCAGTGTCCTAAAAGCGGGAGGGCCGAGCGAGCAGTACTTC. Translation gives CASSVLKAGGPSEQYF.

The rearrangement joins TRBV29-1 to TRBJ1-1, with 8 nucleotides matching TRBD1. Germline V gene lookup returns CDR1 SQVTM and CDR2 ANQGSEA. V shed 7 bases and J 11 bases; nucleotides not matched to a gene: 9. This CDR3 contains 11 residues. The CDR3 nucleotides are TGCAGCGCGGGACAGGAACACTGGGCTTTCTTT. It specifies CSAGQEHWAFF.

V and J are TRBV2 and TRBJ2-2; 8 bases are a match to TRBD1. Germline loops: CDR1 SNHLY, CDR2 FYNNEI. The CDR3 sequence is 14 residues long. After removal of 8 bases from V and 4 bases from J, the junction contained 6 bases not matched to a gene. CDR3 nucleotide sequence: TGTGCCAGCTTAGGGACAGGTCGCACCGGGGAGCTGTTTTTT. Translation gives CASLGTGRTGELFF.

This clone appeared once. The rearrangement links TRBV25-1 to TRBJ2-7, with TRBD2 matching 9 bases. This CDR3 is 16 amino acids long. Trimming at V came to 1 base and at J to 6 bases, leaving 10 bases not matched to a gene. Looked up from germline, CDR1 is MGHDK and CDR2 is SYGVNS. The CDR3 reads CASSEFGAGGPLEQYF. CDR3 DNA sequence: TGTGCCAGCAGTGAATTCGGGGCGGGAGGGCCTCTCGAGCAGTACTTC.